Listed below are T cell receptor beta chains from one sample, sequenced in a study of shared clonotypes between healthy human individuals. Repertoires were generated with immunoSEQ multiplex PCR, while TCRdb's copy carries only in-frame clones and drops some. The table records nearly 1 million clones, more than 75% of them present only once. Sequencing used memory CD4+ T cells sorted from blood. These TCRs come from a young man in good health. Each CDR3 is given without its conserved first and last residue.

v_call: TRBV18; cdr3_aa: ASSDRVFPYEQY
v_call: TRBV9; cdr3_aa: ASSVELAAQETQY
v_call: TRBV10-3; cdr3_aa: AISPGQGTDTQY
v_call: TRBV11-2; cdr3_aa: ASSLGRGGEAF
v_call: TRBV5-8; cdr3_aa: ASSPPGQGLLTEAF
v_call: TRBV15; cdr3_aa: ATSREGGNYGYT
v_call: TRBV27; cdr3_aa: ASSLRSVDQPQH
v_call: TRBV18; cdr3_aa: ASSPDTIYEQY
v_call: TRBV7-9; cdr3_aa: ASSSQGNEQY
v_call: TRBV2; cdr3_aa: ASRVNTEAF
v_call: TRBV9; cdr3_aa: ASSSEGGYSPLH
v_call: TRBV30; cdr3_aa: AWSVTSSGNTIY
v_call: TRBV7-2; cdr3_aa: ASSLRKVRGDGYT
v_call: TRBV4-1; cdr3_aa: ASSEPLSANYGYT
v_call: TRBV5-1; cdr3_aa: ASSLEGRSYNEQF
v_call: TRBV5-6; cdr3_aa: ASSLDTGGTPLH
v_call: TRBV13; cdr3_aa: ASSLTSGKQF
v_call: TRBV6-1; cdr3_aa: ASRAGLGQPQH
v_call: TRBV5-8; cdr3_aa: ASSHGRGGTAF
v_call: TRBV11-3; cdr3_aa: ASSFALNTEAF
v_call: TRBV4-1; cdr3_aa: ASRQVPDLNTEAF
v_call: TRBV9; cdr3_aa: ASSPQEDTQY
v_call: TRBV10-3; cdr3_aa: AISEGQRNTEAF
v_call: TRBV5-1; cdr3_aa: ASSLNVASSYNEQF
v_call: TRBV12-5; cdr3_aa: ASGPQPRGLETQY
v_call: TRBV5-6; cdr3_aa: ASSSQTSGLLDTQY
v_call: TRBV30; cdr3_aa: AWSVTVDPRDTQY
v_call: TRBV5-6; cdr3_aa: ASSLIGRGDYGYT
v_call: TRBV19; cdr3_aa: ASSVSGVMNTEAF